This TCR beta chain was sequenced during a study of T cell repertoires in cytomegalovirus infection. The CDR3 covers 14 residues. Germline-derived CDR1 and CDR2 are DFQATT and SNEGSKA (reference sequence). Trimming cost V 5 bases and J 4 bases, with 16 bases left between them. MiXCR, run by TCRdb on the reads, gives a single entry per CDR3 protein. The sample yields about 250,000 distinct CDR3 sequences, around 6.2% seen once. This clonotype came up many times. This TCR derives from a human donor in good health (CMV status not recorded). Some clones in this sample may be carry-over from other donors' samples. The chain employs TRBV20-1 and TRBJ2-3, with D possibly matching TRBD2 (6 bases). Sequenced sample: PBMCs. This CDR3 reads CSAAGRGGADTQYF. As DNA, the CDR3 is TGCAGTGCTGCGGGACGGGGTGGCGCAGATACGCAGTATTTT.